Detailed here is one T cell receptor (beta chain). Its antigen is undetermined. The source of the sample is a study of T cell responses to AZD1222 COVID-19 vaccine. Study-level findings and limits: Dominant CD4 TCR responses targeted spike regions 160-218 and 743-854. Donors were mostly white British, more females; clonal diversity possibly underestimated. Regions left unmutated in variants are reportedly the target of nearly half of spike-specific TCRs. None of the repertoires were sampled until the peak T cell response had passed.

The CDR3 loop spans 15 amino acids. Trimming stripped 5 bases from V and 4 bases from J, with 15 bases between. Germline values: CDR1 SGHTA, CDR2 FQGTGA. Generated by immunoSEQ multiplex PCR, the TCRdb table keeps only in-frame clones and is missing some. The table includes some 120,000 clones, roughly 91% detected once. The chain carries TRBV7-3 and TRBJ2-1; D uncertain. This material consisted of peripheral blood, taken on day 0 of AZD1222 vaccination. This sequence originates from an adult in good health. The CDR3 DNA follows: TGTGCCAGCAGCCCGAACCTAGACGGATACAATGAGCAGTTCTTC. It specifies CASSPNLDGYNEQFF.